This TCR beta chain was captured in a study of blood T cell repertoires in COVID-19. Sequencing used immunoSEQ multiplex PCR; TCRdb keeps in-frame clones, though not all of them. The sample lists 100,000 to 150,000 clones; 88% were seen once. The V gene's germline CDR1 is SGHNT and CDR2 YYREEE (reference sequence). The CDR3 contains 15 residues. V was clipped by 1 base and J by 2 bases, with 11 bases between them. What was sequenced was peripheral blood. The receptor was derived from a woman aged 80 or over with acute or convalescent COVID-19. The J gene is TRBJ2-3, the V gene TRBV5-4, with TRBD1 as a possible D gene (6 bases). The CDR3 DNA reads TGTGCCAGCAGCTTGTGGTCAGGGGCCACAGATACGCAGTATTTT. Translating it yields CASSLWSGATDTQYF. The full variable domain, in which reference TRBV5-4 and TRBJ2-3 provide the parts outside the CDR3, is ETGVTQSPTHLIKTRGQQVTLRCSSQSGHNTVSWYQQALGQGPQFIFQYYREEENGRGNFPPRFSGLQFPNYSSELNVNALELDDSALYLCASSLWSGATDTQYFGPGTRLTVL.